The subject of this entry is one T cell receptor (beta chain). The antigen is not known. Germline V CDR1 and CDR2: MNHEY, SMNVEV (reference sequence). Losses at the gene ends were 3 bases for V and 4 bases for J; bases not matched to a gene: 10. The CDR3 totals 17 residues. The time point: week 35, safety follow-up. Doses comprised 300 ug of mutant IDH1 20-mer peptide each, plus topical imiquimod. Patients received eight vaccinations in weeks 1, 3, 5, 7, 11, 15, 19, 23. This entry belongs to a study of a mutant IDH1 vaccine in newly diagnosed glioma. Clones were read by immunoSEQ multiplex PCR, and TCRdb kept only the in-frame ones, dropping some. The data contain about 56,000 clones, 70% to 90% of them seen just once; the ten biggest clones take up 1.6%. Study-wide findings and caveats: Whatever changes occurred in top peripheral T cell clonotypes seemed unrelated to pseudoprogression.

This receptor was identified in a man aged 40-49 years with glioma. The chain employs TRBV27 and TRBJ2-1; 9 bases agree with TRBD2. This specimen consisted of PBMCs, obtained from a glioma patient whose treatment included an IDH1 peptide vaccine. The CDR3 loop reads CASSLGLAGAGYNEQFF. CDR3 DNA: TGTGCCAGCAGTTTGGGACTAGCAGGGGCCGGTTACAATGAGCAGTTCTTC.